The next 4 T cell receptor beta chains were all read from a single sample in a study of blood T cell repertoires in COVID-19 (TCRdb year 2020). Receptor amplification or capture employed the immunoSEQ multiplex PCR assay. Imported from immuneACCESS, the table was reduced by TCRdb to in-frame sequences with V and J called. These copies leave out some clones; in studies compared against another copy, an unresolved V gene accounts for under half, and the cause of the remainder is not known. The sample records about 130,000 clones, roughly four fifths of which are singletons. The ten most abundant clones make up roughly a sixth of the sample. Specimen: peripheral blood. These receptors originate from a man between 25 and 39 years old with COVID-19, enrolled during active disease.

This sequence joins TRBV5-1 and TRBJ2-5, with 8 bases aligning to TRBD2. This CDR3 contains 14 residues. CDR1 is SGHRS and CDR2 is YFSETQ in the germline V gene. V lost 4 bases and J lost 3; bases outside the gene matches: 5. This chain's CDR3 is CASSPRGGEETQYF. DNA of the CDR3: TGCGCCAGCAGCCCCCGGGGGGGGGAAGAGACCCAGTACTTC.

This rearrangement joins TRBV19 to TRBJ1-5; D call uncertain. V shed 10 bases and J shed 6 bases, with 28 bases lying between them. CDR1 and CDR2 from the germline V gene are LNHDA and SQIVND (reference sequence). The CDR3 is 17 amino acids. Here the CDR3 reads CATRDISGGGYRQPQHF. The CDR3 DNA is TGTGCCACGAGAGATATATCAGGTGGAGGCTATCGTCAGCCCCAGCATTTT.

This chain joins TRBV2 and TRBJ2-7; D is possibly TRBD1 (6 bases). CDR3 length: 15 residues. The germline CDR1 and CDR2 sequences are SNHLY and FYNNEI. The V gene lost 2 bases and the J gene lost 2 bases, with 13 bases spanning the gap. In nucleotides, the CDR3 is TGTGCCAGCAGTGAAATTACAGGGCCGACCTACGAGCAGTACTTC. It encodes CASSEITGPTYEQYF.

The CDR3 loop reads CASSLGQGRGEAFF. The CDR3 coding sequence is TGTGCCAGCAGCCTTGGACAGGGCAGGGGGGAAGCTTTCTTT. This chain joins TRBV7-9 and TRBJ1-1; 8 bases agree with TRBD1. CDR1 SEHNR and CDR2 FQNEAQ come from the germline V gene (reference sequence). CDR3 length: 14 amino acids. The J segment lost 8 bases and the V segment lost 5 bases, leaving 10 bases of the junction unmatched. Supplemented by reference TRBV7-9 and TRBJ1-1, the full variable domain reads DTGVSQNPRHKITKRGQNVTFRCDPISEHNRLYWYRQTLGQGPEFLTYFQNEAQLEKSRLLSDRFSAERPKGSFSTLEIQRTEQGDSAMYLCASSLGQGRGEAFFGQGTRLTVV.